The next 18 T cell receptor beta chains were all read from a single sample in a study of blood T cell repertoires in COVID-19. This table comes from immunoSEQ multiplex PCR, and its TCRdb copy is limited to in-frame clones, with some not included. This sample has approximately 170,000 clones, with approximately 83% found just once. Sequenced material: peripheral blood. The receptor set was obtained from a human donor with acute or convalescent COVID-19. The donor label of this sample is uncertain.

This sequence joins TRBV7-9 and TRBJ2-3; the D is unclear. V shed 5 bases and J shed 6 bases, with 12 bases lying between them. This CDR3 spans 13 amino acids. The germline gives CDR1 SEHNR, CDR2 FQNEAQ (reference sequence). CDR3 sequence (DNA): TGTGCCAGCAGCGAGCCGGTCCTGGATACGCAGTATTTT. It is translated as CASSEPVLDTQYF.

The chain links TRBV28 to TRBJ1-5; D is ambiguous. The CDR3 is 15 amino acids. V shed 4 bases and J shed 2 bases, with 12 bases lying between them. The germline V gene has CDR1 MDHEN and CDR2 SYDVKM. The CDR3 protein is CASSSPERGNQPQHF. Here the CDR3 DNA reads TGTGCCAGCAGTTCCCCAGAGCGTGGCAATCAGCCCCAGCATTTT.

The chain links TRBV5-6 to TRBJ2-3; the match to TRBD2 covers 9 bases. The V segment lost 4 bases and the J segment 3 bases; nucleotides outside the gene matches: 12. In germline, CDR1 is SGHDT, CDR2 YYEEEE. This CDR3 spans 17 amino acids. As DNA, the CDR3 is TGTGCCAGCAGCCCCCCCGGTGCGGGACTAGCAACAGATACGCAGTATTTT. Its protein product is CASSPPGAGLATDTQYF.

The DNA for the CDR3 is TGTGCCAGCAGCGGGTGGCTAGCGGGGGGAACAGATACGCAGTATTTT. It specifies CASSGWLAGGTDTQYF. The rearrangement joins TRBV27 to TRBJ2-3; TRBD2 matches at 11 bases. V lost 6 bases to trimming and J lost 3 bases; unmatched junction nucleotides: 8. The V gene's germline CDR1 is MNHEY and CDR2 SMNVEV (reference sequence). The CDR3 runs to 16 residues.

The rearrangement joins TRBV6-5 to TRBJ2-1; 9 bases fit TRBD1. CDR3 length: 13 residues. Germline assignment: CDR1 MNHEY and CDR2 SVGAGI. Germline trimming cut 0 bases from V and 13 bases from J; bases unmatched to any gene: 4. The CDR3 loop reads CASSYSNRGQQFF. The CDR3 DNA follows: TGTGCCAGCAGTTACTCGAACAGGGGGCAACAGTTCTTC.

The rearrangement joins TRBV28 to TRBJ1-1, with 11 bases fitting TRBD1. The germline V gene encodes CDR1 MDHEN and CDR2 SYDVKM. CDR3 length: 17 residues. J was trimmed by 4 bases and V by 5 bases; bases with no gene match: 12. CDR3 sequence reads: CASSRTGQGVISTEAFF. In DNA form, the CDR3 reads TGTGCCAGCAGTCGGACGGGACAGGGGGTTATTTCCACTGAAGCTTTCTTT.

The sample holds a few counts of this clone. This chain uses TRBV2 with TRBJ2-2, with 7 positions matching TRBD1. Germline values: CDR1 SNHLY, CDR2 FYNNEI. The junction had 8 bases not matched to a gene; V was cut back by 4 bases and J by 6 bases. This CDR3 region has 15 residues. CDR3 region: CASSGGQVAPGELFF. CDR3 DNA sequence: TGTGCCAGCAGTGGCGGACAGGTCGCCCCCGGGGAGCTGTTTTTT.

The CDR3 nucleotides are TGCGCCAGCAGCCTTGCGTTCGAGACCCAGTACTTC. Translated: CASSLAFETQYF. The chain combines TRBV5-1 with TRBJ2-5, with D uncertain. This CDR3 spans 12 amino acids. Germline V gene data show CDR1 as SGHRS and CDR2 as YFSETQ. The V gene lost 4 bases and the J gene lost 5 bases, with 9 bases spanning the gap.

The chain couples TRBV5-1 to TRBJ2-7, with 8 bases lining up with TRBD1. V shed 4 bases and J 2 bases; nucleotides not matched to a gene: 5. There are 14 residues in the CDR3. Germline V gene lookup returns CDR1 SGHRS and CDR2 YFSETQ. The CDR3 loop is CASSADRATYEQYF. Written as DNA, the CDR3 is TGCGCCAGCAGCGCGGACAGGGCAACCTACGAGCAGTACTTC.

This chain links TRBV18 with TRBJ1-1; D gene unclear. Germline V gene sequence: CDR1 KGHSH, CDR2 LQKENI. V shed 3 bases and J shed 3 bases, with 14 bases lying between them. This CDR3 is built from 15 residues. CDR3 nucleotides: TGTGCCAGCTCACCCCCCCCCGGGAGAGACACTGAAGCTTTCTTT. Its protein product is CASSPPPGRDTEAFF.

The CDR3 loop is CASSYLGLAVDEQFF. CDR3 in DNA: TGCGCCAGCAGCTACCTGGGGCTAGCGGTGGATGAGCAGTTCTTC. The chain combines TRBV5-1 with TRBJ2-1; 7 bases are shared with TRBD2. The CDR3 loop spans 15 amino acids. V was clipped by 3 bases and J by 8 bases; unmatched bases: 11. Germline CDR1 is SGHRS and CDR2 is YFSETQ.

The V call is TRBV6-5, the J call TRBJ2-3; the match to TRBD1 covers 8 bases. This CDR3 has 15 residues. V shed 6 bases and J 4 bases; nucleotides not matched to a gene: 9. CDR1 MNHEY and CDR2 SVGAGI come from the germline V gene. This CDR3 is CASSTTRTGPDTQYF. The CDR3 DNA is TGTGCCAGCAGCACGACAAGGACAGGGCCAGATACGCAGTATTTT.

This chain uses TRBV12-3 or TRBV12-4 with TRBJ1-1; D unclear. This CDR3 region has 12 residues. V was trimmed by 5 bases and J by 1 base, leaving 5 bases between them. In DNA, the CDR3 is TGTGCCAGCAGTCAGGAGAACACTGAAGCTTTCTTT. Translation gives CASSQENTEAFF.

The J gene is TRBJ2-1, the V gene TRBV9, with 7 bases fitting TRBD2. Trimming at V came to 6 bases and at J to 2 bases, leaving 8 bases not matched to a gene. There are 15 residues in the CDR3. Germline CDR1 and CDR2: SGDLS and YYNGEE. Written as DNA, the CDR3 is TGTGCCAGCACGTTAACTAGCGTCCCCTACAATGAGCAGTTCTTC. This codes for CASTLTSVPYNEQFF. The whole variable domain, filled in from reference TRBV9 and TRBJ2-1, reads DSGVTQTPKHLITATGQRVTLRCSPRSGDLSVYWYQQSLDQGLQFLIQYYNGEERAKGNILERFSAQQFPDLHSELNLSSLELGDSALYFCASTLTSVPYNEQFFGPGTRLTVL.

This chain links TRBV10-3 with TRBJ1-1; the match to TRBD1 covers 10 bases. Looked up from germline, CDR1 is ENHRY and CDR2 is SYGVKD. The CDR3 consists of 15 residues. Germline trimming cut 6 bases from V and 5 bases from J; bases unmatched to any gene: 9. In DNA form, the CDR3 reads TGTGCCATCAGCTTAACCGGGACAGGGGCGACTGAAGCTTTCTTT. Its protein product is CAISLTGTGATEAFF.

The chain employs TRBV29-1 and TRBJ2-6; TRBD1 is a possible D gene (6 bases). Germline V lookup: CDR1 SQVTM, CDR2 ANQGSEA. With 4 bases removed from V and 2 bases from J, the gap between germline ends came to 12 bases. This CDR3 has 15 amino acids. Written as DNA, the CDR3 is TGCAGCGTTGGATCAACAGGGCCTGGGGCCAACGTCCTGACTTTC. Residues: CSVGSTGPGANVLTF.

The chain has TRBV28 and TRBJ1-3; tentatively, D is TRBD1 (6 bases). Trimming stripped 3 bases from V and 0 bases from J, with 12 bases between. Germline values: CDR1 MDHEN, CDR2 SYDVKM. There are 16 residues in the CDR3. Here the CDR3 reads CASSFPNRVSGNTIYF. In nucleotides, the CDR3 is TGTGCCAGCAGTTTCCCCAACAGGGTCTCTGGAAACACCATATATTTT. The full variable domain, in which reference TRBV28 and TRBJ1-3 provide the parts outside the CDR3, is DVKVTQSSRYLVKRTGEKVFLECVQDMDHENMFWYRQDPGLGLRLIYFSYDVKMKEKGDIPEGYSVSREKKERFSLILESASTNQTSMYLCASSFPNRVSGNTIYFGEGSWLTVV.

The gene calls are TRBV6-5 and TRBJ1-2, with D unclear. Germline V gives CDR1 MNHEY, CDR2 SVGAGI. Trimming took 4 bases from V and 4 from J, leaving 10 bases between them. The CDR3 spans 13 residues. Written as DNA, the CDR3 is TGTGCCAGCAGTTTGTCGGGTAGCTATGGCTACACCTTC. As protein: CASSLSGSYGYTF.